The next 15 T cell receptor beta chains were all read from a single sample in a study of T cell responses to AZD1222 COVID-19 vaccine. Clones were read by immunoSEQ multiplex PCR, and TCRdb kept only the in-frame ones, dropping some. Of 120,000 or so clones listed, more than 75% are singletons. The starting material was peripheral blood, obtained on day 0 of AZD1222 vaccination. These receptors originate from an adult in good health.

The chain carries TRBV19 and TRBJ2-7, with 10 bases matching TRBD1. The V segment lost 2 bases and the J segment 4 bases; nucleotides outside the gene matches: 17. Germline CDR1 and CDR2: LNHDA and SQIVND (reference sequence). The CDR3 covers 19 residues. CDR3 sequence (DNA): TGTGCCAGTAGTATAAAGGGGACAGGGGCGGGTCCTACACTATACGAGCAGTACTTC. Translated, it gives CASSIKGTGAGPTLYEQYF. The full variable domain, in which reference TRBV19 and TRBJ2-7 provide the parts outside the CDR3, is DGGITQSPKYLFRKEGQNVTLSCEQNLNHDAMYWYRQDPGQGLRLIYYSQIVNDFQKGDIAEGYSVSREKKESFPLTVTSAQKNPTAFYLCASSIKGTGAGPTLYEQYFGPGTRLTVT.

The V call is TRBV28, the J call TRBJ1-2; a possible D gene is TRBD1 (6 bases). V was shortened by 6 bases and J by 4 bases, with 15 bases between the two germline ends. The CDR3 is made up of 14 amino acids. Germline assignment: CDR1 MDHEN and CDR2 SYDVKM. In DNA, the CDR3 is TGTGCCAGCAGCTTGACGGGGGGCGCCTATGGCTACACCTTC. Encoded protein: CASSLTGGAYGYTF.

This clone was seen once. The chain recombines TRBV6-5 with TRBJ2-7; 7 positions agree with TRBD2. V shed 11 bases, J shed 0 bases, and the junction held 1 base outside the gene matches. The CDR3 spans 11 residues. Germline CDR1 and CDR2: MNHEY and SVGAGI. CDR3 loop: CAGRASYEQYF. The DNA for the CDR3 is TGTGCCGGGAGGGCCTCCTACGAGCAGTACTTC.

DNA of the CDR3: TGCGCCAGCAGCTCTATCGGGACAGGCTACGAGCAGTACTTC. This gives the protein CASSSIGTGYEQYF. The rearrangement links TRBV5-1 to TRBJ2-7; the match to TRBD1 covers 8 bases. With V trimmed by 3 bases and J by 3 bases, 5 bases remained unmatched. Germline V gene data show CDR1 as SGHRS and CDR2 as YFSETQ. CDR3 length equals 14 residues.

The CDR3 sequence is CASSLARNTEAFF. The CDR3 DNA follows: TGCGCCAGCAGCTTGGCCAGGAACACTGAAGCTTTCTTT. V is TRBV5-1 and J is TRBJ1-1, with D hard to call. Germline V gene sequence: CDR1 SGHRS, CDR2 YFSETQ. The CDR3 runs 13 residues. Trimming took off 0 bases at V and 1 base at J, with 4 bases between the two ends. The full variable domain, its missing parts supplied by reference TRBV5-1 and TRBJ1-1, is KAGVTQTPRYLIKTRGQQVTLSCSPISGHRSVSWYQQTPGQGLQFLFEYFSETQRNKGNFPGRFSGRQFSNSRSEMNVSTLELGDSALYLCASSLARNTEAFFGQGTRLTVV.

In DNA, the CDR3 is TGTGCCAGCAGCTTGGACAGGGGGAAAAACATTCAGTACTTC. Translating gives CASSLDRGKNIQYF. The V and J genes are TRBV7-9 and TRBJ2-4, with 10 bases fitting TRBD1. CDR3 length equals 14 residues. The ends lost 3 bases at V and 4 bases at J; junction bases unmatched: 0. Germline V gene sequence: CDR1 SEHNR, CDR2 FQNEAQ (reference sequence).

The chain uses TRBV20-1 and TRBJ2-1; D remains ambiguous. The ends were cut back, 5 bases at V and 10 bases at J, with 12 bases in the middle. This CDR3 contains 11 residues. CDR1 is DFQATT and CDR2 is SNEGSKA in the germline V gene (reference sequence). The CDR3 is CSAPRPVEQFF. The DNA of the CDR3 is TGCAGTGCTCCCCGCCCGGTAGAGCAGTTCTTC.

This clone appeared once. This chain joins TRBV5-1 and TRBJ1-1, with D unresolved. The CDR3 runs to 13 residues. The V gene's germline CDR1 is SGHRS and CDR2 YFSETQ. V shed 0 bases and J shed 2 bases, with 5 bases lying between them. CDR3 nucleotide sequence: TGCGCCAGCAGCTTGGCGGAAAACACTGAAGCTTTCTTT. It specifies CASSLAENTEAFF.

The chain couples TRBV5-6 to TRBJ2-5; no reliable D call. The CDR3 loop spans 14 amino acids. Germline values: CDR1 SGHDT, CDR2 YYEEEE. Trimming removed 3 bases from V and 6 bases from J, with 15 bases in between. The DNA for the CDR3 is TGTGCCAGCAGCTCCCAGGACCCTGGGAAGACCCAGTACTTC. It translates to CASSSQDPGKTQYF.

This clone occurred a few times. The rearrangement uses TRBV7-3 and TRBJ2-7; D ambiguous. The CDR3 sequence is 15 residues long. The V end was cut by 0 bases, the J end by 5 bases, with 14 bases between. Germline V gene sequence: CDR1 SGHTA, CDR2 FQGTGA. This CDR3 reads CASSLTRTGFHEQYF. The DNA for the CDR3 is TGTGCCAGCAGCTTAACGCGAACTGGGTTCCACGAGCAGTACTTC.

In DNA, the CDR3 is TGTGCCAGTCGGGGACCGGGGAATCAGCCCCAGCATTTT. It codes for CASRGPGNQPQHF. The V and J genes are TRBV21-1 and TRBJ1-5. TRBV21-1 is an annotated pseudogene. The CDR3 is 13 amino acids.

The chain carries TRBV5-1 and TRBJ2-3; D gene unclear. Trimming removed 4 bases at V and 1 base at J, with 13 bases between. Germline CDR1 SGHRS, CDR2 YFSETQ. This CDR3 spans 15 amino acids. As DNA, the CDR3 is TGCGCCAGCAGCCCACCGACCCCAGGCACAGATACGCAGTATTTT. Its translation is CASSPPTPGTDTQYF.

V and J are TRBV6-2 or TRBV6-3 and TRBJ2-1; the match to TRBD1 covers 7 bases. Trimming cost V 6 bases and J 9 bases; bases outside gene matches: 11. Per the germline V gene, CDR1 is MNHEY and CDR2 is SVGEGT. The CDR3 sequence is 14 residues long. Written as DNA, the CDR3 is TGTGCCAGCAGCCAACCTACAGGGACAGTTGAGCAGTTCTTC. Amino acid sequence: CASSQPTGTVEQFF.

The chain has TRBV5-6 and TRBJ2-1; D perhaps matches TRBD2 (5 bases). V was cut by 4 bases and J by 8 bases, with 13 bases left in between. This CDR3 has 13 residues. CDR1 and CDR2 (germline): SGHDT, YYEEEE. CDR3 sequence (DNA): TGTGCCAGCAGCCGCGCACTAGTCTATGAGCAGTTCTTC. Amino acids: CASSRALVYEQFF.

The J gene is TRBJ2-3, the V gene TRBV5-1; unclear D gene. Trimming shortened V by 4 bases and J by 2 bases, and 11 bases separated the two germline ends. The CDR3 loop spans 14 amino acids. Germline V lookup: CDR1 SGHRS, CDR2 YFSETQ. CDR3 nucleotides: TGCGCCAGCAGCCCTGGGCCTCACACAGATACGCAGTATTTT. Protein product: CASSPGPHTDTQYF.